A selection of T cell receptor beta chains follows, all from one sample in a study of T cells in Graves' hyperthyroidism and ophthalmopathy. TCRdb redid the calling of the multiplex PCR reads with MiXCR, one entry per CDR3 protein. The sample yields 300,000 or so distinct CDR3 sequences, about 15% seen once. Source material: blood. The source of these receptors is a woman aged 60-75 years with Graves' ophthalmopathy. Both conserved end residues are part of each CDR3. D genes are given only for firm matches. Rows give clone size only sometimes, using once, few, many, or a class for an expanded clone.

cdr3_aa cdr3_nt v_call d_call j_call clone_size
CASSFSGYYGYTF TGTGCCAGCAGTTTCAGCGGATACTATGGCTACACCTTC TRBV12-3/TRBV12-4 NA TRBJ1-2 many
CASSDGGNSYGYTF TGTGCCAGCAGTGATGGGGGTAATAGCTATGGCTACACCTTC TRBV28 NA TRBJ1-2 NA
CASSPRREGEQFF TGTGCCAGCAGCCCGAGGCGGGAGGGTGAGCAGTTCTTC TRBV7-2 TRBD2 TRBJ2-1 NA
CSGISRSSYEQYF TGCAGTGGCATATCGAGGAGCTCCTACGAGCAGTACTTC TRBV20-1 NA TRBJ2-7 NA
CASSVDSDGNTQYF TGTGCCAGCAGCGTAGATTCGGATGGGAATACGCAGTATTTT TRBV9 NA TRBJ2-3 many
CSARDERGTDTQYF TGCAGTGCTAGAGATGAGCGGGGCACAGATACGCAGTATTTT TRBV20-1 NA TRBJ2-3 many
CASSQGRSQPQHF TGTGCCAGCAGCCAAGGCCGTAGTCAGCCCCAGCATTTT TRBV3-1 NA TRBJ1-5 many
CASSLARGTGARYGYTF TGTGCCAGCAGCTTAGCGCGGGGGACAGGGGCTCGCTATGGCTACACCTTC TRBV7-2 TRBD1 TRBJ1-2 NA
CASSQISGDTQYF TGTGCCAGCAGCCAAATCTCGGGAGATACGCAGTATTTT TRBV27 NA TRBJ2-3 few
CASSYGLAGAGHTQYF TGTGCCAGCAGCTACGGACTAGCGGGGGCAGGGCATACGCAGTATTTT TRBV11-3 TRBD2 TRBJ2-3 many
CSATRSSFSYEQYF TGCAGTGCAACCCGTTCCTCATTCTCCTACGAGCAGTACTTC TRBV20-1 NA TRBJ2-7 many
CASSLAWDHNEQFF TGTGCCAGCAGCTTAGCTTGGGACCACAATGAGCAGTTCTTC TRBV7-9 NA TRBJ2-1 many
CASTRAGFSGANVLTF TGCGCCAGCACCCGGGCCGGGTTCTCTGGGGCCAACGTCCTGACTTTC TRBV5-1 NA TRBJ2-6 NA
CASRRPGAKNIQYF TGTGCCAGCAGGAGACCGGGGGCCAAAAACATTCAGTACTTC TRBV27 NA TRBJ2-4 many
CATSSTLGRSSGNTIYF TGTGCCACCAGCAGCACCCTGGGACGGTCCTCTGGAAACACCATATATTTT TRBV15 NA TRBJ1-3 NA
CAISEGLGRIIFGYTF TGTGCCATCAGTGAGGGGTTAGGAAGAATCATATTTGGCTACACCTTC TRBV10-3 NA TRBJ1-2 many
CASSLGVGQGYEQYF TGTGCCAGCAGCTTAGGTGTGGGACAGGGTTACGAGCAGTACTTC TRBV7-2 TRBD1 TRBJ2-7 once
CASSPRGARNSPLHF TGTGCCAGCAGCCCCAGGGGGGCTAGGAATTCACCCCTCCACTTT TRBV7-2 TRBD1 TRBJ1-6 NA
CASSLQAGGFDTQYF TGTGCCAGCAGCTTACAGGCAGGGGGCTTTGATACGCAGTATTTT TRBV7-2 TRBD1 TRBJ2-3 NA
CASSRDIIAKNIQYF TGTGCCAGCAGTCGGGACATAATAGCCAAAAACATTCAGTACTTC TRBV27 NA TRBJ2-4 many
CASSLALAGAGGYTF TGTGCCAGCAGCTTAGCGCTGGCGGGGGCAGGCGGCTACACCTTC TRBV7-2 NA TRBJ1-2 many
CSARQGAGGNTIYF TGCAGTGCTCGCCAGGGGGCGGGCGGAAACACCATATATTTT TRBV20-1 TRBD1 TRBJ1-3 NA
CASSFGSGRDYGYTF TGTGCCAGCAGTTTCGGTTCGGGCCGAGACTATGGCTACACCTTC TRBV28 NA TRBJ1-2 many
CASSPAPGSSYEQYF TGTGCCAGCAGCCCGGCCCCCGGGAGCTCCTACGAGCAGTACTTC TRBV14 NA TRBJ2-7 few
CSVEPRQGKTQYF TGCAGCGTTGAACCCCGACAGGGGAAGACCCAGTACTTC TRBV29-1 TRBD1 TRBJ2-5 many
CASSLALIQGAGELFF TGTGCCAGCAGCTTAGCGCTTATTCAGGGTGCCGGGGAGCTGTTTTTT TRBV7-2 NA TRBJ2-2 many
CASSFTGANGKLFF TGTGCCAGCAGTTTTACAGGCGCGAATGGAAAACTGTTTTTT TRBV27 NA TRBJ1-4 NA
CASSQDPPVAGGLQETQYF TGTGCCAGCAGCCAAGATCCCCCGGTCGCGGGGGGGCTGCAAGAGACCCAGTACTTC TRBV4-2 TRBD2 TRBJ2-5 many
CASSLDMSMQPQHF TGTGCCAGCAGCTTAGATATGTCCATGCAGCCCCAGCATTTT TRBV11-2 NA TRBJ1-5 NA
CASTAGARYEQYF TGTGCCAGCACTGCGGGGGCGCGGTACGAGCAGTACTTC TRBV28 NA TRBJ2-7 NA
CASSQGGGPGTDTQYF TGTGCCAGCAGCCAAGGAGGGGGTCCAGGAACGGATACGCAGTATTTT TRBV9 NA TRBJ2-3 many
CASSEPGPIQYF TGTGCCAGCAGTGAACCGGGCCCGATTCAGTACTTC TRBV28 NA TRBJ2-4 many
CASSPGDTQYF TGTGCCAGCTCACCGGGAGATACGCAGTATTTT TRBV18 NA TRBJ2-3 many
CASSIARGLETQYF TGTGCCAGTAGTATTGCCCGGGGGCTGGAGACCCAGTACTTC TRBV19 NA TRBJ2-5 few
CATAGLITEAFF TGTGCCACCGCGGGACTAATCACTGAAGCTTTCTTT TRBV10-3 NA TRBJ1-1 many
CSAKTGGPNQPQHF TGCAGTGCTAAAACAGGGGGCCCCAATCAGCCCCAGCATTTT TRBV20-1 TRBD1 TRBJ1-5 many
CASSEALPGGARGYGYTF TGTGCCAGCAGTGAAGCGCTTCCGGGAGGGGCGAGGGGCTATGGCTACACCTTC TRBV6-1 NA TRBJ1-2 NA
CASSSRGRAAGYTF TGTGCCAGCAGCTCCAGGGGCCGCGCGGCGGGCTACACCTTC TRBV6-1 NA TRBJ1-2 few